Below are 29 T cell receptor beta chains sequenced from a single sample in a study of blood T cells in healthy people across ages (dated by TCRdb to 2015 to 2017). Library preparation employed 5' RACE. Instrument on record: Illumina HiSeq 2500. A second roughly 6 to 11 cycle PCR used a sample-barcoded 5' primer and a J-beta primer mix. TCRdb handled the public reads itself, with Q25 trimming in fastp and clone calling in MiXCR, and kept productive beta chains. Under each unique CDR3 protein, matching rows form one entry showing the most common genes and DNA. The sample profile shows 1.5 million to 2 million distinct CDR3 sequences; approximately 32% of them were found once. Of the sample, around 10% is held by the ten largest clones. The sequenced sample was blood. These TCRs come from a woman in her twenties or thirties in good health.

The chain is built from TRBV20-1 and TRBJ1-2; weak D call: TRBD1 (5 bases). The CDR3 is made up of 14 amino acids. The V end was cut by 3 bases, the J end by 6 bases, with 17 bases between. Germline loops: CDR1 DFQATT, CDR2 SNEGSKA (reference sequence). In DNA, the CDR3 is TGCAGTGCTAGTGTGCCGGGACGAATTAATGGCTACACCTTC. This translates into CSASVPGRINGYTF.

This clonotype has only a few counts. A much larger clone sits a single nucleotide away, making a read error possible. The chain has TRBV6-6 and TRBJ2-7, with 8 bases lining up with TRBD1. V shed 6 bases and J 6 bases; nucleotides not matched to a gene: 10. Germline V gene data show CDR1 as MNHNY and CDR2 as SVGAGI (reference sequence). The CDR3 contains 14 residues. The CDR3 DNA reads TGTGCCAGCAGGTTAGGGACAGGTTACAGCGAGCAGTACTTC. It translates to CASRLGTGYSEQYF.

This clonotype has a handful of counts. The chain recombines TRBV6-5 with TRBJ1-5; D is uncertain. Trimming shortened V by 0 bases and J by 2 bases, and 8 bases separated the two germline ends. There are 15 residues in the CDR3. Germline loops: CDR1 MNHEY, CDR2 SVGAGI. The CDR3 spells CASSYSGLGNQPQHF. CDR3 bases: TGTGCCAGCAGTTACTCCGGGCTTGGCAATCAGCCCCAGCATTTT.

The CDR3 nucleotides read TGTGCCAGCAGTGCGCTAGCCAATGAAGCTTTCTTT. It codes for CASSALANEAFF. V usage is TRBV2 and J usage is TRBJ1-1; D is undetermined. Trimming left V 4 bases short and J 7 bases short, with 10 bases between. Germline lookup yields CDR1 SNHLY and CDR2 FYNNEI. CDR3 size: 12 residues.

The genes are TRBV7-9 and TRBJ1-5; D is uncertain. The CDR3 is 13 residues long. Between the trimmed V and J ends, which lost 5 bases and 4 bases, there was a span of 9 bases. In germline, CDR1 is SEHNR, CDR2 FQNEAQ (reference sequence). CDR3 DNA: TGTGCCAGCAGCCATGGATCGAATCAGCCCCAGCATTTT. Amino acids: CASSHGSNQPQHF.

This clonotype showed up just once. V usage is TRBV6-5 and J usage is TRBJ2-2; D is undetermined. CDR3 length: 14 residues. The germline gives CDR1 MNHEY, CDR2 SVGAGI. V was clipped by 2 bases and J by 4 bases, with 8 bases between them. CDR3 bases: TGTGCCAGCAGTTACGCCGGCTCCACCGGGGAGCTGTTTTTT. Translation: CASSYAGSTGELFF.

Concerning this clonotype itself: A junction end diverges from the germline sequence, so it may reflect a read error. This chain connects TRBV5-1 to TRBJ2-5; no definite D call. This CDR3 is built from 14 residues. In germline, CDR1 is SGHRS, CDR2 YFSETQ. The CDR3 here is CSSSFKASGETQYF. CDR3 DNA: TGCTCCAGCAGCTTCAAGGCTTCGGGAGAGACCCAGTACTTC.

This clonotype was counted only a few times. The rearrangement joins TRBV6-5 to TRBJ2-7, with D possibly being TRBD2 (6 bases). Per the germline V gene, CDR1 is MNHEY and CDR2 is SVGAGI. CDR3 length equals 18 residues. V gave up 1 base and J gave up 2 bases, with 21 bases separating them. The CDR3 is CASSYYSFLEGGAYEQYF. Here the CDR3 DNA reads TGTGCCAGCAGTTACTATTCCTTTTTGGAGGGAGGAGCCTACGAGCAGTACTTC.

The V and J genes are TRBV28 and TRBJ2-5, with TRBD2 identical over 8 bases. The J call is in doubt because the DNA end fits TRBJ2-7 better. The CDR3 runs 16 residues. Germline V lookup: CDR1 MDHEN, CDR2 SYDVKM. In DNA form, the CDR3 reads TGTGCCAGCAGTTTATCGGGGGGGTTAGCGGGATACGAGCAGTACTTC. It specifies CASSLSGGLAGYEQYF.

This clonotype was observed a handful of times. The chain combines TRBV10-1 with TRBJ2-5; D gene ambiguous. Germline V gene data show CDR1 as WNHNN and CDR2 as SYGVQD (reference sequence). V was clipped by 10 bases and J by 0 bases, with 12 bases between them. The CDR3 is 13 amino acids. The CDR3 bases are TGCGCCACCGATACAATTTACCAAGAGACCCAGTACTTC. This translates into CATDTIYQETQYF.

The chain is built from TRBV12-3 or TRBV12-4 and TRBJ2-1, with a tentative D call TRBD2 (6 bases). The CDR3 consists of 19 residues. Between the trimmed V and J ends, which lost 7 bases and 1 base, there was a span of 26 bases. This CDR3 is CASTSQVGGWRDSYNEQFF. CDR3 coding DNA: TGTGCCAGCACCTCCCAGGTCGGAGGGTGGCGGGATTCCTACAATGAGCAGTTCTTC.

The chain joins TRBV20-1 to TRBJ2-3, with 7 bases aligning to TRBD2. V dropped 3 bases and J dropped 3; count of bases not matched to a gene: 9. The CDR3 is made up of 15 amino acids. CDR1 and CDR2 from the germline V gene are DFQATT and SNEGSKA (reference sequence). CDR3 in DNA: TGCAGTGCTAGCTCGGGACTAAGGGGTACAGATACGCAGTATTTT. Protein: CSASSGLRGTDTQYF.

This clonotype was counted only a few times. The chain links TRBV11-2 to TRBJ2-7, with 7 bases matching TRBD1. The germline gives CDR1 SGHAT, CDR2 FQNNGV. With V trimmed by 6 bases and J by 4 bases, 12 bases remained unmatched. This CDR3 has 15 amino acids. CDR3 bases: TGTGCCAGCAGACAGTGGCCGGGACAGAGTTACGAGCAGTACTTC. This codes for CASRQWPGQSYEQYF.

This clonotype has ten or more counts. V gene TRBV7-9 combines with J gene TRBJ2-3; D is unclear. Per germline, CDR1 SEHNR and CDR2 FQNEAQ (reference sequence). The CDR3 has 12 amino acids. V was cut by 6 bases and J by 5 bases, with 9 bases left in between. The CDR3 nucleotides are TGTGCCAGCAGTGTGACTGGAGATACGCAGTATTTT. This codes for CASSVTGDTQYF. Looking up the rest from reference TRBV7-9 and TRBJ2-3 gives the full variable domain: DTGVSQNPRHKITKRGQNVTFRCDPISEHNRLYWYRQTLGQGPEFLTYFQNEAQLEKSRLLSDRFSAERPKGSFSTLEIQRTEQGDSAMYLCASSVTGDTQYFGPGTRLTVL.

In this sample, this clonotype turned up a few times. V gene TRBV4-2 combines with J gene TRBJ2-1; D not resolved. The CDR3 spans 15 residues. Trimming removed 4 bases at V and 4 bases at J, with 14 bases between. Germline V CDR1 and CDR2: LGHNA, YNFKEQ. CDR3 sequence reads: CASSPLPDGYNEQFF. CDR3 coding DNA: TGTGCCAGCAGCCCCCTCCCGGACGGATACAATGAGCAGTTCTTC.

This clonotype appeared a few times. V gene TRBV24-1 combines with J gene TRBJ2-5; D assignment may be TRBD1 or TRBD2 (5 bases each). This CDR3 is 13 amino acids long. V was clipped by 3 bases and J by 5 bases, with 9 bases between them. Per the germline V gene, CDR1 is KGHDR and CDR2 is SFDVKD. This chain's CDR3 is CATSDEGLETQYF. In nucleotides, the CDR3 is TGTGCCACCAGTGATGAGGGGTTGGAGACCCAGTACTTC.

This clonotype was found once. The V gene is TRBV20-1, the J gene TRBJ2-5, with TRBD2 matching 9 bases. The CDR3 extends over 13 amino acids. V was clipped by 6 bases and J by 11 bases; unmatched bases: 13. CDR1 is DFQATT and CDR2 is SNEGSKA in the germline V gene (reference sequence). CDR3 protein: CSAPSGDLWEQYF. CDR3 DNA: TGCAGTGCCCCTAGCGGGGACCTTTGGGAGCAGTACTTC.

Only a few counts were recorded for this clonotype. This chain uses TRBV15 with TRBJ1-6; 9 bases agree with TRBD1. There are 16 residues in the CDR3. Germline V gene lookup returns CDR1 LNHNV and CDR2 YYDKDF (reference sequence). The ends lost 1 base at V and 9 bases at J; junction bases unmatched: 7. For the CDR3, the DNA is TGTGCCACCAGCAGAGTTGAGGGACAGGGAAGTTCACCCCTCCACTTT. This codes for CATSRVEGQGSSPLHF.

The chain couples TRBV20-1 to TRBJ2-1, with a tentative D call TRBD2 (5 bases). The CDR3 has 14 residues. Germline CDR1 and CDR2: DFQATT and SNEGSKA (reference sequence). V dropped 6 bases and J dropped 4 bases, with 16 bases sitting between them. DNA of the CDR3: TGCAGTGCCCCGGACTTTCTCCGTTACAATGAGCAGTTCTTC. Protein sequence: CSAPDFLRYNEQFF.

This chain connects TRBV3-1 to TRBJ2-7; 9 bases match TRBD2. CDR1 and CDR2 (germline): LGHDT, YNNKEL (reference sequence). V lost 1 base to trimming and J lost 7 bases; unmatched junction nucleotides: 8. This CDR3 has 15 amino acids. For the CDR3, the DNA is TGTGCCAGCAGCCAAGTGGGACTAGCCTTCGAAGAGCAGTACTTC. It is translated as CASSQVGLAFEEQYF.

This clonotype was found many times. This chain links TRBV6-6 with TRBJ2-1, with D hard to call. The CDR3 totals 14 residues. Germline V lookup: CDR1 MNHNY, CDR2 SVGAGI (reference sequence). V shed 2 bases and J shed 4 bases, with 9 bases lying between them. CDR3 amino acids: CASSYGSKYNEQFF. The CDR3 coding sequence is TGTGCCAGCAGTTACGGCAGTAAGTACAATGAGCAGTTCTTC.

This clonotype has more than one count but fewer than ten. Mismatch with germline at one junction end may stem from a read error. The CDR3 DNA reads TGCGCCAGCGGCCAAGACCTGGAGAGACGGTCCTACGAGCAGTACTTC. Translation: CASGQDLERRSYEQYF. This sequence joins TRBV4-1 and TRBJ2-4; D not resolved. The DNA end favors TRBJ2-7, so the J call may be wrong. The germline V gene has CDR1 MGHRA and CDR2 YSYEKL. CDR3 size: 16 residues.

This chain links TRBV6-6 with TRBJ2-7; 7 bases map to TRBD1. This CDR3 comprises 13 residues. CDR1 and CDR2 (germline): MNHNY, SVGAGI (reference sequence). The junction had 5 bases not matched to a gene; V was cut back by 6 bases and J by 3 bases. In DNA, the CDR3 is TGTGCCAGCAGGGGACAGTTGAACTACGAGCAGTACTTC. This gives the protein CASRGQLNYEQYF.

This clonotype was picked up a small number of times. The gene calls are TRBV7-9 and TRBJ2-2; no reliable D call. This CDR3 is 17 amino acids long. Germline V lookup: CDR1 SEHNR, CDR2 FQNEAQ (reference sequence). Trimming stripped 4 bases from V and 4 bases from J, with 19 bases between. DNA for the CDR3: TGTGCCAGCAGCTACAACAACCGGTTTTGGCCCACCGGGGAGCTGTTTTTT. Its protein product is CASSYNNRFWPTGELFF.

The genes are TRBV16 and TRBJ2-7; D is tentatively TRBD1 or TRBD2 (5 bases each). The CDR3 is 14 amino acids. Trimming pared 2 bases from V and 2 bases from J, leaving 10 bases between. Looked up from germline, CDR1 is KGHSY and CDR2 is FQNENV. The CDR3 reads CASSQAGATYEQYF. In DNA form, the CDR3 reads TGTGCCAGCAGCCAAGCCGGGGCTACCTACGAGCAGTACTTC.

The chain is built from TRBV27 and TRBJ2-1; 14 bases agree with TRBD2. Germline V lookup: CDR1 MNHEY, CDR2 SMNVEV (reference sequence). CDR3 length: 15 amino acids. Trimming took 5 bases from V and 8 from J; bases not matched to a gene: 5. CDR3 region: CASSGTSGRSDEQFF. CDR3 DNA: TGTGCCAGCAGTGGGACTAGCGGGAGAAGCGATGAGCAGTTCTTC.

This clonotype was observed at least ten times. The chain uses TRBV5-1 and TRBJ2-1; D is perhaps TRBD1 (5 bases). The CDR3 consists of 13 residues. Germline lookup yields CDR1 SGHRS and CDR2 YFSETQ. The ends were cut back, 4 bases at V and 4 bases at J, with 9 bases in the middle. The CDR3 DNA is TGCGCCAGCAGCGTTGACAGATACAATGAGCAGTTCTTC. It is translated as CASSVDRYNEQFF.

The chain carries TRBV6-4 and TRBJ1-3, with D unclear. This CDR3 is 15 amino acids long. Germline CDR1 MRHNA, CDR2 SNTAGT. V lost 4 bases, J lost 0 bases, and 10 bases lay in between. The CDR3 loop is CASSAGPASGNTIYF. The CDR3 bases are TGTGCCAGCAGTGCCGGACCAGCCTCTGGAAACACCATATATTTT.

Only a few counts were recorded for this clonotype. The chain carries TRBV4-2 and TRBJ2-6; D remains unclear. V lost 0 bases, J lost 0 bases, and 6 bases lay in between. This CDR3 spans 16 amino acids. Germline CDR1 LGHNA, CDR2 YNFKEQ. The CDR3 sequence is CASSQDPISGANVLTF. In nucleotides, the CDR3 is TGTGCCAGCAGCCAAGATCCGATCTCTGGGGCCAACGTCCTGACTTTC.